This T cell receptor beta chain originates from a study of blood T cell repertoires in COVID-19. In the study overall: From the United States, Italy and Spain came samples of acute and convalescent COVID-19. T cells, B-cell-depleted T cells, or PBMCs provided the cDNA or gDNA that served as material.

The CDR3 has 12 amino acids. Between the trimmed V and J ends, which lost 6 bases and 5 bases, there was a span of 8 bases. Germline values: CDR1 SEHNR, CDR2 FQNEAQ (reference sequence). The data were produced by immunoSEQ multiplex PCR, yet TCRdb's version contains in-frame clones alone and is incomplete. Among fewer than 300,000 clones, more than 85% were seen once, and the ten largest hold 2.5% to 3%. This clone was counted between two and nine times. The chain uses TRBV7-9 and TRBJ1-5; D is ambiguous. The TCR originated in a person aged 18 to 29 with COVID-19, enrolled during active disease. Sequencing was carried out using peripheral blood. CDR3 in DNA: TGTGCCAGCAGTGACCAGGATCAGCCCCAGCATTTT. Protein product: CASSDQDQPQHF.